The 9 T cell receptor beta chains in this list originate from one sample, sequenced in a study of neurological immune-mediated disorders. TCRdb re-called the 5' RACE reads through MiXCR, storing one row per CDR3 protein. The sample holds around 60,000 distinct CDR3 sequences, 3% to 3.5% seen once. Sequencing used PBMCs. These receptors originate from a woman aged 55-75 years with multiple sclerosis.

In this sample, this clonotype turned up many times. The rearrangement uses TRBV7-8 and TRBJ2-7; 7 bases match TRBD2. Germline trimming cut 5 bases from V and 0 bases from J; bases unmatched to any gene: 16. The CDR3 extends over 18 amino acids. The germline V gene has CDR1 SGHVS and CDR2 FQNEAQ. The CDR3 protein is CASSARKGGTLFSYEQYF. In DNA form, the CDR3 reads TGTGCCAGCAGCGCTCGGAAGGGAGGGACCCTCTTCTCCTACGAGCAGTACTTC.

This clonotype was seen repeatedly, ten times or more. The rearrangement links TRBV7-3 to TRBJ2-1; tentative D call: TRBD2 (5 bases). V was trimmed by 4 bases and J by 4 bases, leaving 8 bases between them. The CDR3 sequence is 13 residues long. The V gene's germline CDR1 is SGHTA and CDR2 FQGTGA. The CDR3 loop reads CASSSGVYNEQFF. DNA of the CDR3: TGTGCCAGCAGCTCCGGGGTGTACAATGAGCAGTTCTTC.

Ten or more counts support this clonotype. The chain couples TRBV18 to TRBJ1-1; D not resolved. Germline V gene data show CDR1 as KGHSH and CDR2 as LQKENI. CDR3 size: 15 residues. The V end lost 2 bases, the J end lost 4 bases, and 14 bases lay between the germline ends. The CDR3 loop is CASSPSAGRSTEAFF. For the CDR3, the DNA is TGTGCCAGCTCACCATCGGCAGGACGGAGCACTGAAGCTTTCTTT.

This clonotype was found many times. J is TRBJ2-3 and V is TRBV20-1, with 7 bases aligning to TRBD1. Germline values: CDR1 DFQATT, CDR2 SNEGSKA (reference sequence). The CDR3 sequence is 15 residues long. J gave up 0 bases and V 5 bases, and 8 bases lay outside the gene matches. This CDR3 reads CSAQRGPASTDTQYF. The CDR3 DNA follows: TGCAGTGCTCAGAGGGGGCCAGCAAGCACAGATACGCAGTATTTT.

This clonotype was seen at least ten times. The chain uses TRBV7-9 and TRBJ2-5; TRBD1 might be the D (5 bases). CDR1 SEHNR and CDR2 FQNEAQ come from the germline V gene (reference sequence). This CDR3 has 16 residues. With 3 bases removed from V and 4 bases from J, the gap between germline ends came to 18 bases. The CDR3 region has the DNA TGTGCCAGCAGCTTTAATCAGGGCACCCGTATAGAGACCCAGTACTTC. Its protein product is CASSFNQGTRIETQYF.

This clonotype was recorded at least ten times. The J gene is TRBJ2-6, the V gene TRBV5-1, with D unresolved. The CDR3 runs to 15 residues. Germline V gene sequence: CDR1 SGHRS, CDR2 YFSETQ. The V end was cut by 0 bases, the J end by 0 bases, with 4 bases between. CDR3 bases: TGCGCCAGCAGCTTGGGCAACTCTGGGGCCAACGTCCTGACTTTC. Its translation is CASSLGNSGANVLTF.

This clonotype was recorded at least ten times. The CDR3 DNA sequence: TGTGCCAGCAGCCTAGGGAGGGGCTACACCTTC. Protein: CASSLGRGYTF. J is TRBJ1-2 and V is TRBV3-1; no clear D. From germline, CDR1 is LGHDT and CDR2 YNNKEL (reference sequence). The V and J ends lost 4 bases and 8 bases respectively, with 8 bases between them. The CDR3 length is 11 residues. Looking up the rest from reference TRBV3-1 and TRBJ1-2 gives the full variable domain: DTAVSQTPKYLVTQMGNDKSIKCEQNLGHDTMYWYKQDSKKFLKIMFSYNNKELIINETVPNRFSPKSPDKAHLNLHINSLELGDSAVYFCASSLGRGYTFGSGTRLTVV.

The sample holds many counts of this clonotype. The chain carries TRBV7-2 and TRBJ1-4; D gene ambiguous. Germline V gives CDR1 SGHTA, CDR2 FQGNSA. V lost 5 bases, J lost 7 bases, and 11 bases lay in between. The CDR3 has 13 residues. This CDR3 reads CASSRDPSEKLFF. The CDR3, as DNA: TGTGCCAGCAGCCGAGACCCGAGTGAAAAACTGTTTTTT.

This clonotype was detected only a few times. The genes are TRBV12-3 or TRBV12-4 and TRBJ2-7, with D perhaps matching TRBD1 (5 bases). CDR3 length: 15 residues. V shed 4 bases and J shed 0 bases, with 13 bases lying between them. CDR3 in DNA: TGTGCCAGCAGTTCCAGGGTTTCAAGCTCCTACGAGCAGTACTTC. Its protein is CASSSRVSSSYEQYF.